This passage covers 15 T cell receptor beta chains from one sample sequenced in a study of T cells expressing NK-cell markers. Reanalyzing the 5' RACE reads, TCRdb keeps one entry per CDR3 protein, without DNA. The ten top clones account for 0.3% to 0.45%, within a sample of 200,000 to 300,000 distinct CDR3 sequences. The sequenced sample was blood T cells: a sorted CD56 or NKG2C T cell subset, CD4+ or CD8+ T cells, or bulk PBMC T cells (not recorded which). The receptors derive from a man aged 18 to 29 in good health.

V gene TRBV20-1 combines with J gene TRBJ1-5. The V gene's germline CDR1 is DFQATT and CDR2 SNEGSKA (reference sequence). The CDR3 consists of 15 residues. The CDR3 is CSARLGPGSNQPQHF.

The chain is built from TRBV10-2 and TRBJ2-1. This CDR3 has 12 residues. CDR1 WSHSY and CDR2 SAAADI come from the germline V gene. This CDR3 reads CASKRSGNEQFF.

CDR3: CASERTALAGELFF. The genes are TRBV5-1 and TRBJ2-2; the TCRdb D gene call, TRBD1, has no DNA to confirm it. The CDR3 consists of 14 residues. CDR1 is SGHRS, CDR2 YFSETQ, per germline.

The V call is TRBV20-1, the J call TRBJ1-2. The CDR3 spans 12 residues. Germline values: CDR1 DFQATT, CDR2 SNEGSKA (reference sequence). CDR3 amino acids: CSASVERSGYTF.

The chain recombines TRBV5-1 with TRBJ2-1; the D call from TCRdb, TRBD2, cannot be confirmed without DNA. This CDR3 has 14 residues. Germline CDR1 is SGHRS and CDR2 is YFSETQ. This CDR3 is CASSPRTSGSEQFF.

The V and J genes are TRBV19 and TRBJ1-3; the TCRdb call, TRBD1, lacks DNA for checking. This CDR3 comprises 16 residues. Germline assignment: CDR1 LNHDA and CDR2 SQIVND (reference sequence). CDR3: CASSMGGYPSGNTIYF.

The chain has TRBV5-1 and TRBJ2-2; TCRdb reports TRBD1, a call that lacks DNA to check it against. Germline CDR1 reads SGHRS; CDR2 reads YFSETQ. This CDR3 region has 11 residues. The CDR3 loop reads CASRTVGELFF. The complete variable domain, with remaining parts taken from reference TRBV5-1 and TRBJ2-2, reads KAGVTQTPRYLIKTRGQQVTLSCSPISGHRSVSWYQQTPGQGLQFLFEYFSETQRNKGNFPGRFSGRQFSNSRSEMNVSTLELGDSALYLCASRTVGELFFGEGSRLTVL.

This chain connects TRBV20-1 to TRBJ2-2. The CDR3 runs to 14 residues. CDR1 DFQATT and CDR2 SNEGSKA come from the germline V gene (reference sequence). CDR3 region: CSALRSSRTGELFF.

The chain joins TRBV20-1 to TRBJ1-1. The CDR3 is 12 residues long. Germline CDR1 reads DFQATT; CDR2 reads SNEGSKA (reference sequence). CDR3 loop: CSARMDRTEAFF.

The chain's CDR3 is CASGFRRGNQPQHF. The gene calls are TRBV12-5 and TRBJ1-5; TCRdb outputs TRBD1, but without DNA this stays unchecked. The CDR3 length is 14 residues. CDR1 LGHNT and CDR2 FRNRAP come from the germline V gene.

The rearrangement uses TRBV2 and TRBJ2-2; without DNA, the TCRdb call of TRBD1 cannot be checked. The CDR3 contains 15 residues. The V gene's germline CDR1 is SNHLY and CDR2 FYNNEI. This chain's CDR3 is CASRWDRGGTGELFF.

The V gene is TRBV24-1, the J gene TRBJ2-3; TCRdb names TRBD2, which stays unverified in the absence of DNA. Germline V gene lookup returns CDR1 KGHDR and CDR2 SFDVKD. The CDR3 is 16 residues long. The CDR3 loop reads CATNEREGQIEDTQYF.

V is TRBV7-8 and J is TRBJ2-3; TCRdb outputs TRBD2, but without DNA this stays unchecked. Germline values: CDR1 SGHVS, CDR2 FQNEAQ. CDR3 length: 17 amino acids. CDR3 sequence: CASSPGLAVLGPDTQYF.

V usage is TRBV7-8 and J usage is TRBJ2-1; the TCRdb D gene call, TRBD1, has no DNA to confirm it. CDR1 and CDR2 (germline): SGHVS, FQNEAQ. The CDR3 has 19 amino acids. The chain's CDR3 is CASSSPDSGTGTAYNEQFF.

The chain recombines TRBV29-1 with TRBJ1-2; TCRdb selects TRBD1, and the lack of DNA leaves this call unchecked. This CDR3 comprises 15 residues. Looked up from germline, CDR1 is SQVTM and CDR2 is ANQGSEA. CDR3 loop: CSVSLRARGNYGYTF.